The 28 T cell receptor beta chains given below trace back to one sample, sequenced in a study of control samples from healthy donors and cancer patients. Sequenced by immunoSEQ multiplex PCR; TCRdb stores in-frame clones only, minus some. The table has roughly 88,000 clones, roughly nine tenths seen once. Material for sequencing was blood. These receptor sequences come from a woman between 25 and 40 years old in good health.

The V gene is TRBV19, the J gene TRBJ1-2, with D unclear. This CDR3 region has 14 residues. Trimming stripped 1 base from V and 4 bases from J, with 10 bases between. CDR1 is LNHDA and CDR2 is SQIVND in the germline V gene (reference sequence). CDR3 sequence (DNA): TGTGCCAGTAGTATAGGGGCAGGTGGCTATGGCTACACCTTC. Protein sequence: CASSIGAGGYGYTF. Combining the CDR3 with reference TRBV19 and TRBJ1-2 gives the whole variable domain DGGITQSPKYLFRKEGQNVTLSCEQNLNHDAMYWYRQDPGQGLRLIYYSQIVNDFQKGDIAEGYSVSREKKESFPLTVTSAQKNPTAFYLCASSIGAGGYGYTFGSGTRLTVV.

The gene calls are TRBV7-9 and TRBJ2-1; weak D call: TRBD2 (6 bases). Germline V lookup: CDR1 SEHNR, CDR2 FQNEAQ (reference sequence). The CDR3 spans 11 residues. V lost 9 bases to trimming and J lost 11 bases, with 14 bases between them. The CDR3 sequence: CASFGGDKQFF. For the CDR3, the DNA is TGTGCCAGTTTCGGGGGAGATAAGCAGTTCTTC.

J is TRBJ1-1 and V is TRBV7-3, with 8 nucleotides matching TRBD1. V was pared by 6 bases and J by 4 bases, with 4 bases of the junction left unmatched. In germline, CDR1 is SGHTA, CDR2 FQGTGA. CDR3 size: 13 residues. CDR3 residues: CASRRTGGTEAFF. The CDR3 coding sequence is TGTGCCAGCAGGCGTACAGGGGGCACTGAAGCTTTCTTT.

V is TRBV11-2 and J is TRBJ1-3, with D possibly being TRBD1 (6 bases). This CDR3 contains 19 residues. Trimming pared 1 base from V and 4 bases from J, leaving 23 bases between. Germline V gene lookup returns CDR1 SGHAT and CDR2 FQNNGV. In DNA, the CDR3 is TGTGCCAGCAGCTTAGTGAGGGGGACGGAGGGATTCTTCGGAAACACCATATATTTT. Translation: CASSLVRGTEGFFGNTIYF.

The V gene is TRBV11-2, the J gene TRBJ1-1, with D uncertain. The germline CDR1 and CDR2 sequences are SGHAT and FQNNGV. The CDR3 is 13 residues long. V gave up 5 bases and J gave up 3 bases, with 10 bases separating them. The CDR3 sequence is CASSLRRDTEAFF. The CDR3 nucleotides are TGTGCCAGCAGCCTTAGACGGGACACTGAAGCTTTCTTT.

The chain employs TRBV12-3 or TRBV12-4 and TRBJ2-7; D remains unclear. The CDR3 length is 13 residues. Trimming left V 10 bases short and J 1 base short, with 14 bases between. DNA for the CDR3: TGTGCCATCCAAGTATCCCCTTCCTACGAGCAGTACTTC. This sequence encodes CAIQVSPSYEQYF.

V is TRBV12-5 and J is TRBJ2-5, with D perhaps TRBD2 (6 bases). The V end was cut by 1 base, the J end by 2 bases, with 20 bases between. Germline values: CDR1 LGHNT, CDR2 FRNRAP. This CDR3 is built from 18 residues. CDR3 residues: CASGLGKARPAGQETQYF. The CDR3 region has the DNA TGTGCTAGTGGTTTGGGCAAAGCGCGTCCGGCGGGACAAGAGACCCAGTACTTC.

The chain combines TRBV7-8 with TRBJ2-5, with 7 positions matching TRBD2. The V segment lost 2 bases and the J segment 1 base; nucleotides outside the gene matches: 7. The CDR3 has 16 residues. Germline V gives CDR1 SGHVS, CDR2 FQNEAQ. DNA for the CDR3: TGTGCCAGCAGCTTACTTCCCGGGGGGACCCAAGAGACCCAGTACTTC. It codes for CASSLLPGGTQETQYF.

This clone was observed a single time. This chain joins TRBV5-1 and TRBJ1-2; D is perhaps TRBD1 (5 bases). Per the germline V gene, CDR1 is SGHRS and CDR2 is YFSETQ. The length of the CDR3 is 13 residues. V dropped 0 bases and J dropped 6 bases, with 9 bases sitting between them. CDR3: CASSLAQGDGYTF. DNA of the CDR3: TGCGCCAGCAGCTTGGCGCAGGGAGATGGCTACACCTTC.

The chain's CDR3 is CASMERGAFGTEAFF. The CDR3 DNA follows: TGTGCCAGTATGGAGAGGGGAGCATTTGGGACTGAAGCTTTCTTT. This chain links TRBV19 with TRBJ1-1; TRBD1 might be the D (5 bases). CDR3 length: 15 residues. V gave up 7 bases and J gave up 5 bases, with 20 bases separating them. The germline gives CDR1 LNHDA, CDR2 SQIVND (reference sequence).

CDR3 sequence: CASTVKGSNYGYTF. For the CDR3, the DNA is TGTGCCAGCACGGTGAAAGGCTCTAACTATGGCTACACCTTC. The genes are TRBV7-2 and TRBJ1-2; unclear D gene. CDR1 SGHTA and CDR2 FQGNSA come from the germline V gene. Trimming took 7 bases from V and 0 from J, leaving 12 bases between them. There are 14 residues in the CDR3.

This chain connects TRBV18 to TRBJ1-4; D might be TRBD1 (5 bases). V was cut by 5 bases and J by 7 bases, with 11 bases left in between. CDR1 and CDR2 (germline): KGHSH, LQKENI. The CDR3 extends over 13 amino acids. The CDR3: CASSEYRGEKLFF. Here the CDR3 DNA reads TGTGCCAGCTCAGAGTATAGGGGTGAAAAACTGTTTTTT.

This chain connects TRBV6-6 to TRBJ1-5, with D perhaps TRBD1 (5 bases). Per germline, CDR1 MNHNY and CDR2 SVGAGI (reference sequence). The V end was cut by 4 bases, the J end by 9 bases, with 10 bases between. CDR3 length: 12 residues. In nucleotides, the CDR3 is TGTGCCAGCAGTTCGGACATGGGGCCCCAGCATTTT. Protein sequence: CASSSDMGPQHF.

The DNA for the CDR3 is TGTGCCAGCAGTTTAGACATCTCCTACGAGCAGTACTTC. Encoded protein: CASSLDISYEQYF. The chain employs TRBV27 and TRBJ2-7; no clear D. The CDR3 totals 13 residues. V lost 2 bases and J 0 bases, leaving 5 bases between the germline ends. Germline lookup yields CDR1 MNHEY and CDR2 SMNVEV (reference sequence).

The chain couples TRBV5-6 to TRBJ1-5; 7 nucleotides agree with TRBD1. The ends lost 0 bases at V and 7 bases at J; junction bases unmatched: 7. CDR3 length: 15 amino acids. Per the germline V gene, CDR1 is SGHDT and CDR2 is YYEEEE. CDR3 nucleotide sequence: TGTGCCAGCAGCTTGGGAGGCTCAGGGGGACAGCCCCAGCATTTT. Translated, it gives CASSLGGSGGQPQHF.

The chain employs TRBV6-6 and TRBJ1-5, with TRBD1 as a possible D gene (5 bases). CDR3 size: 14 residues. Trimming left V 0 bases short and J 7 bases short, with 10 bases between. Germline V gene data show CDR1 as MNHNY and CDR2 as SVGAGI (reference sequence). Here the CDR3 DNA reads TGTGCCAGCAGTTACTCGGCAGGGAGACAGCCCCAGCATTTT. Translated: CASSYSAGRQPQHF.

The V and J genes are TRBV20-1 and TRBJ1-1, with 7 bases fitting TRBD1. The CDR3 totals 11 residues. J was trimmed by 8 bases and V by 5 bases; bases with no gene match: 5. CDR1 and CDR2 from the germline V gene are DFQATT and SNEGSKA (reference sequence). The CDR3: CSAPQGQEAFF. In nucleotides, the CDR3 is TGCAGTGCTCCTCAGGGACAGGAAGCTTTCTTT.

The chain has TRBV7-2 and TRBJ1-4; the D is unclear. Trimming took off 3 bases at V and 8 bases at J, with 16 bases between the two ends. CDR3 length: 15 residues. Germline V gives CDR1 SGHTA, CDR2 FQGNSA. CDR3 amino acids: CASSFPPQSGEKLFF. The CDR3 coding sequence is TGTGCCAGCAGCTTCCCCCCCCAGAGTGGCGAAAAACTGTTTTTT. Drawing the rest from reference TRBV7-2 and TRBJ1-4, the complete variable domain is GAGVSQSPSNKVTEKGKDVELRCDPISGHTALYWYRQSLGQGLEFLIYFQGNSAPDKSGLPSDRFSAERTGGSVSTLTIQRTQQEDSAVYLCASSFPPQSGEKLFFGSGTQLSVL.

V is TRBV7-9 and J is TRBJ1-2; perhaps TRBD1 as D (5 bases). The CDR3 covers 14 residues. Trimming removed 1 base from V and 7 bases from J, with 13 bases in between. In germline, CDR1 is SEHNR, CDR2 FQNEAQ (reference sequence). The DNA for the CDR3 is TGTGCCAGCAGCTTAGGAGCAGGGCAGGGTGGCTACACCTTC. It yields the protein CASSLGAGQGGYTF.

The chain couples TRBV2 to TRBJ2-4, with unresolved D. This CDR3 is built from 12 residues. Germline V CDR1 and CDR2: SNHLY, FYNNEI. Between the trimmed V and J ends, which lost 4 bases and 6 bases, there was a span of 7 bases. CDR3 DNA sequence: TGTGCCAGCAGTGGTTCAGGAAACATTCAGTACTTC. It codes for CASSGSGNIQYF.

The rearrangement joins TRBV6-5 to TRBJ1-2; D not resolved. Germline lookup yields CDR1 MNHEY and CDR2 SVGAGI. V was shortened by 0 bases and J by 4 bases, with 9 bases between the two germline ends. The CDR3 length is 14 residues. The CDR3 sequence: CASSYSRKSYGYTF. For the CDR3, the DNA is TGTGCCAGCAGTTACTCGCGGAAAAGCTATGGCTACACCTTC.

The chain carries TRBV20-1 and TRBJ2-3; D possibly corresponds to TRBD2 (6 bases). V was pared by 3 bases and J by 10 bases, with 14 bases between. The CDR3 extends over 12 amino acids. Germline CDR1 and CDR2: DFQATT and SNEGSKA (reference sequence). CDR3 sequence (DNA): TGCAGTGCTAGTCCGTGGGGAGGTTCGCAGTATTTT. As protein: CSASPWGGSQYF.

The genes are TRBV30 and TRBJ1-4; D not certain. Germline V gene lookup returns CDR1 GTSNPN and CDR2 SVGIG (reference sequence). V gave up 0 bases and J gave up 7 bases, with 12 bases separating them. The CDR3 runs to 14 residues. CDR3 bases: TGTGCCTGGAGTGTAACCGGGGTTCTTGAAAAACTGTTTTTT. Translating gives CAWSVTGVLEKLFF.

The table lists this clone with a count of one. The chain joins TRBV27 to TRBJ2-7; no clear D. Trimming took 6 bases from V and 4 from J, leaving 16 bases between them. Per germline, CDR1 MNHEY and CDR2 SMNVEV (reference sequence). This CDR3 is 14 amino acids long. This chain's CDR3 is CASSTQQTTYEQYF. The CDR3 DNA reads TGTGCCAGCAGCACTCAACAGACGACTTACGAGCAGTACTTC.

The genes are TRBV3-1 (or the pseudogene TRBV3-2) and TRBJ1-5; TRBD1 matches at 8 bases. V lost 3 bases, J lost 4 bases, and 8 bases stayed unmatched. Germline values: CDR1 LGHDT, CDR2 YNNKEL (reference sequence). The CDR3 runs to 16 residues. The CDR3 loop reads CASSQGLTGANQPQHF. The CDR3 nucleotides read TGTGCCAGCAGCCAGGGTCTGACAGGGGCGAATCAGCCCCAGCATTTT.

This clone occurred once. The gene calls are TRBV19 and TRBJ1-5, with D unclear. From germline, CDR1 is LNHDA and CDR2 SQIVND (reference sequence). This CDR3 spans 15 amino acids. Trimming cost V 5 bases and J 0 bases, with 11 bases left between them. This chain's CDR3 is CASSAHGDSNQPQHF. DNA of the CDR3: TGTGCCAGTAGTGCACACGGGGATAGCAATCAGCCCCAGCATTTT. Based on the CDR3 plus reference TRBV19 and TRBJ1-5, the full variable domain is DGGITQSPKYLFRKEGQNVTLSCEQNLNHDAMYWYRQDPGQGLRLIYYSQIVNDFQKGDIAEGYSVSREKKESFPLTVTSAQKNPTAFYLCASSAHGDSNQPQHFGDGTRLSIL.

This clone was found a few times. J is TRBJ2-7 and V is TRBV3-1 (or the pseudogene TRBV3-2); tentatively, D is TRBD2 (5 bases). Per the germline V gene, CDR1 is LGHDT and CDR2 is YNNKEL (reference sequence). The CDR3 totals 14 residues. Deletions cut 7 bases from V and 6 bases from J, with 19 bases between. The CDR3 loop reads CASTSQRVRGEQYF. The CDR3 bases are TGTGCCAGCACCTCACAACGGGTCCGGGGCGAGCAGTACTTC.

This chain connects TRBV30 to TRBJ1-5, with TRBD1 matching over 9 bases. The CDR3 is made up of 13 amino acids. In germline, CDR1 is GTSNPN, CDR2 SVGIG (reference sequence). V was pared by 3 bases and J by 6 bases, with 3 bases of the junction left unmatched. The CDR3 region is CAWRDRGSQPQHF. The CDR3 DNA follows: TGTGCCTGGAGGGACAGGGGTTCTCAGCCCCAGCATTTT.